The clone carrying this T cell receptor beta chain was observed at least ten times. Antigen: not known. The source of the sample is a study of T-cell reconstitution after alpha-beta-depleted transplantation in children. Study-level results: Newly generated T cells supplied most T-cell counts and diversity one year post-transplant. The study reportedly traced alpha-beta T cells about two months after transplant to several hundred expanded graft clones.

Preparation of the TCRbeta library used unique molecular identifiers. TCRdb used MiXCR to reprocess the PCR reads, holding one entry per CDR3 protein. The sample contains about 15,000 distinct CDR3 sequences, about 5.3% of which appear only once. Germline-derived CDR1 and CDR2 are KGHSH and LQKENI. V shed 3 bases and J shed 2 bases, with 11 bases lying between them. There are 14 residues in the CDR3. The J gene is TRBJ2-7, the V gene TRBV18; D possibly corresponds to TRBD1 (5 bases). This sequence originates from a boy between 10 and 17 years old with acute lymphoblastic leukemia, due to receive a stem cell transplant. The sample in question was PBMCs, obtained before TCRalphabeta/CD19-depleted stem cell transplant. CDR3 amino acids: CASSPSTDPYEQYF. CDR3 DNA: TGTGCCAGCTCACCGTCGACAGACCCCTACGAGCAGTACTTC. Full variable domain (missing parts from reference TRBV18 and TRBJ2-7): NAGVMQNPRHLVRRRGQEARLRCSPMKGHSHVYWYRQLPEEGLKFMVYLQKENIIDESGMPKERFSAEFPKEGPSILRIQQVVRGDSAAYFCASSPSTDPYEQYFGPGTRLTVT.